A single sample is the source of the 30 T cell receptor beta chains below, sequenced in a study of blood T cells in healthy people across ages (dated by TCRdb to about 2015). Library preparation used 5' RACE. The sample was run on an Illumina HiSeq 2500. A second PCR of about 7 to 12 cycles was run with a J-beta primer mix and a sample-barcoded 5' primer. TCRdb's own reprocessing of the public reads used fastp at Q25 and MiXCR and kept productive beta chains. Every entry covers one CDR3 protein and lists the most common genes and DNA from its rows. This sample is represented by about 1.5 million distinct CDR3 sequences; around 40% of them were singletons. 4% of the sample is taken by the ten largest. The sequencing input was blood. The receptors derive from a woman aged 18-29 years in good health.

This rearrangement joins TRBV20-1 to TRBJ1-5, with a tentative D call TRBD1 (6 bases). Trimming took 6 bases from V and 4 from J, leaving 19 bases between them. Germline V CDR1 and CDR2: DFQATT, SNEGSKA (reference sequence). This CDR3 comprises 15 residues. The CDR3 protein is CSAPPTGLRNQPQHF. The DNA of the CDR3 is TGCAGTGCCCCCCCTACAGGGCTCAGGAATCAGCCCCAGCATTTT.

The rearrangement uses TRBV6-6 and TRBJ2-7; maybe TRBD2 (5 bases). This CDR3 spans 13 amino acids. Germline V gene sequence: CDR1 MNHNY, CDR2 SVGAGI (reference sequence). The germline V and J ends were trimmed by 0 bases and 5 bases, with 8 bases remaining between them. CDR3 loop: CASSYSPGDEQYF. For the CDR3, the DNA is TGTGCCAGCAGTTACTCCCCCGGGGACGAGCAGTACTTC.

V gene TRBV4-3 combines with J gene TRBJ2-5, with 7 bases that match TRBD2. Near its end, the DNA agrees better with TRBJ2-7, so the J call may be wrong. CDR1 is LGHNA, CDR2 YSLEER, per germline. This CDR3 has 15 residues. CDR3 region: CASSQAISGSYEQYF. The CDR3 region has the DNA TGCGCCAGCAGCCAAGCTATTAGCGGGTCCTACGAGCAGTACTTC.

The count of this clonotype is one. The chain carries TRBV27 and TRBJ1-5; D not certain. With 6 bases removed from V and 3 bases from J, the gap between germline ends came to 15 bases. The CDR3 length is 15 residues. Germline V gives CDR1 MNHEY, CDR2 SMNVEV (reference sequence). In DNA form, the CDR3 reads TGTGCCAGCAGAATCGGGTCGGCCCTCAATCAGCCCCAGCATTTT. Translating it yields CASRIGSALNQPQHF.

With respect to this clonotype: This may stem from a read error, because a much larger clone lies one nucleotide away. It is likely a read error, because the conserved phenylalanine at the end of the CDR3 is missing. The chain has TRBV20-1 and TRBJ2-4; TRBD1 is a possible D gene (5 bases). With the DNA end fitting TRBJ2-7 better, the J assignment may be wrong. The CDR3 consists of 14 residues. Germline lookup yields CDR1 DFQATT and CDR2 SNEGSKA (reference sequence). The CDR3 loop reads CSAPSDTTSYEQYY. The CDR3 DNA is TGCAGTGCTCCCTCGGACACCACCTCCTACGAGCAGTACTAC.

The V call is TRBV5-6, the J call TRBJ2-3; 7 bases are shared with TRBD1. This CDR3 has 16 residues. Germline loops: CDR1 SGHDT, CDR2 YYEEEE. The junction had 12 bases not matched to a gene; V was cut back by 4 bases and J by 4 bases. The CDR3 nucleotides read TGTGCCAGCAGCCGGGCCCCAGGGGGTATCGCAGATACGCAGTATTTT. This encodes CASSRAPGGIADTQYF. Full variable domain (missing parts from reference TRBV5-6 and TRBJ2-3): DAGVTQSPTHLIKTRGQQVTLRCSPKSGHDTVSWYQQALGQGPQFIFQYYEEEERQRGNFPDRFSGHQFPNYSSELNVNALLLGDSALYLCASSRAPGGIADTQYFGPGTRLTVL.

This clonotype was detected a few times. This chain links TRBV11-2 with TRBJ2-1; perhaps D is TRBD1 or TRBD2 (5 bases each). The germline V and J ends were trimmed by 5 bases and 4 bases, with 18 bases remaining between them. The CDR3 spans 16 residues. Germline V gene sequence: CDR1 SGHAT, CDR2 FQNNGV. The CDR3, as DNA: TGTGCCAGCAGCCCCCAGATGGGGGAGTGGTACAATGAGCAGTTCTTC. The encoded protein is CASSPQMGEWYNEQFF.

This chain connects TRBV27 to TRBJ2-1; D perhaps matches TRBD1 (6 bases). Germline-derived CDR1 and CDR2 are MNHEY and SMNVEV (reference sequence). The CDR3 is made up of 14 amino acids. V was cut by 7 bases and J by 7 bases, with 17 bases left in between. CDR3 sequence (DNA): TGTGCCAGCATCCTAAGGGGGAAGACGAATGAGCAGTTCTTC. Residues: CASILRGKTNEQFF.

The chain recombines TRBV4-3 with TRBJ1-6; 9 nucleotides agree with TRBD1. CDR1 LGHNA and CDR2 YSLEER come from the germline V gene. Unmatched junction bases numbered 6, after V lost 0 bases and J lost 12 bases. The CDR3 runs 15 residues. The CDR3 bases are TGCGCCAGCAGCCAAGAACCGGGACAGGGTCGACCCCTCCACTTT. It yields the protein CASSQEPGQGRPLHF.

This rearrangement joins TRBV29-1 to TRBJ1-5; the D is unclear. The V end was cut by 4 bases, the J end by 0 bases, with 7 bases between. Germline V CDR1 and CDR2: SQVTM, ANQGSEA. The CDR3 spans 13 residues. The CDR3 loop is CSVAWSSNQPQHF. The CDR3 region has the DNA TGCAGCGTTGCCTGGAGTAGCAATCAGCCCCAGCATTTT.

This clonotype appeared many times. The chain links TRBV7-2 to TRBJ2-7; D is ambiguous. V shed 0 bases and J shed 3 bases, with 6 bases lying between them. The germline V gene has CDR1 SGHTA and CDR2 FQGNSA. CDR3 length equals 13 residues. CDR3 coding DNA: TGTGCCAGCAGCTTAGCGCATTTCTACGAGCAGTACTTC. Its protein is CASSLAHFYEQYF.

This clonotype was observed a handful of times. CDR3 amino acids: CSASRSQGPDTQYF. The CDR3, as DNA: TGCAGTGCTAGTCGATCCCAGGGGCCAGATACGCAGTATTTT. The chain uses TRBV20-1 and TRBJ2-3, with D maybe TRBD1 (6 bases). The V gene's germline CDR1 is DFQATT and CDR2 SNEGSKA (reference sequence). This CDR3 is 14 amino acids long. Trimming cost V 3 bases and J 4 bases, with 14 bases left between them.

The chain uses TRBV25-1 and TRBJ1-1; D gene unclear. Germline lookup yields CDR1 MGHDK and CDR2 SYGVNS. The V end was cut by 3 bases, the J end by 4 bases, with 6 bases between. The CDR3 spans 12 residues. This CDR3 is CASSDGGTEAFF. The CDR3 bases are TGTGCCAGCAGTGATGGAGGCACTGAAGCTTTCTTT. Full variable domain (rest looked up from reference TRBV25-1 and TRBJ1-1): EADIYQTPRYLVIGTGKKITLECSQTMGHDKMYWYQQDPGMELHLIHYSYGVNSTEKGDLSSESTVSRIRTEHFPLTLESARPSHTSQYLCASSDGGTEAFFGQGTRLTVV.

The chain carries TRBV7-9 and TRBJ1-4; 7 bases line up with TRBD1. With 3 bases clipped from V and 8 bases from J, the junction kept 12 bases outside the gene matches. CDR1 is SEHNR and CDR2 is FQNEAQ in the germline V gene (reference sequence). The CDR3 has 16 amino acids. The CDR3 DNA sequence: TGTGCCAGCAGCTTTATACAGGGGACGATAAGGGAAAAACTGTTTTTT. It is translated as CASSFIQGTIREKLFF.

The chain couples TRBV10-3 to TRBJ2-4; D remains unclear. In germline, CDR1 is ENHRY, CDR2 SYGVKD. The V end was cut by 0 bases, the J end by 2 bases, with 11 bases between. This CDR3 comprises 16 residues. The CDR3 loop reads CAISESTVRTKNIQYF. CDR3 nucleotides: TGTGCCATCAGTGAGTCGACCGTGAGGACCAAAAACATTCAGTACTTC.

This chain connects TRBV27 to TRBJ2-3; D gene uncertain. The V gene's germline CDR1 is MNHEY and CDR2 SMNVEV (reference sequence). V dropped 9 bases and J dropped 2 bases, with 12 bases sitting between them. The CDR3 has 13 amino acids. This CDR3 reads CASRPWTTDTQYF. CDR3 in DNA: TGTGCCAGTAGACCATGGACCACAGATACGCAGTATTTT.

Note on this clonotype: A read error may produce the germline difference seen at one junction end. The chain employs TRBV3-1 and TRBJ1-1; D remains unclear. This CDR3 region has 15 residues. Germline V gene lookup returns CDR1 LGHDT and CDR2 YNNKEL (reference sequence). The CDR3: CASSKDLGLNTEAFF. In DNA, the CDR3 is TGTGCCAGCAGCAAAGATCTGGGATTAAACACTGAAGCTTTCTTT.

The chain employs TRBV6-2 or TRBV6-3 and TRBJ2-1, with 9 bases matching TRBD1. The CDR3 runs to 16 residues. Unmatched junction bases numbered 10, after V lost 9 bases and J lost 1 base. CDR1 and CDR2 (germline): MNHEY, SVGEGT. This chain's CDR3 is CASYRTGVISYNEQFF. CDR3 in DNA: TGTGCCAGTTATCGGACAGGGGTGATTTCCTACAATGAGCAGTTCTTC.

J is TRBJ1-2 and V is TRBV7-9; D ambiguous. CDR3 size: 16 residues. The V end was cut by 3 bases, the J end by 0 bases, with 14 bases between. Germline CDR1 SEHNR, CDR2 FQNEAQ (reference sequence). CDR3 sequence (DNA): TGTGCCAGCAGCTTTCATACGGGGAGCTCTAACTATGGCTACACCTTC. This codes for CASSFHTGSSNYGYTF.

The rearrangement links TRBV6-2 or TRBV6-3 to TRBJ2-7; TRBD1 is a possible D gene (6 bases). Germline V gene sequence: CDR1 MNHEY, CDR2 SVGEGT. This CDR3 has 15 residues. V was clipped by 5 bases and J by 3 bases, with 17 bases between them. Written as DNA, the CDR3 is TGTGCCAGCAGTACGCAACCGGGACATCTCTACGAGCAGTACTTC. The encoded protein is CASSTQPGHLYEQYF.

This clonotype was seen a handful of times. J is TRBJ1-1 and V is TRBV20-1; TRBD1 matches at 11 bases. V lost 6 bases to trimming and J lost 5 bases; unmatched junction nucleotides: 11. Per germline, CDR1 DFQATT and CDR2 SNEGSKA (reference sequence). This CDR3 region has 15 residues. The CDR3 nucleotides read TGCAGTGCAACCGGGTGGGACAGGGGGTCTACTGAAGCTTTCTTT. Its translation is CSATGWDRGSTEAFF.

This clonotype was seen once. V is TRBV4-2 and J is TRBJ2-7; no clear D gene. The CDR3 is 14 residues long. Trimming cost V 3 bases and J 3 bases, with 12 bases left between them. Germline V CDR1 and CDR2: LGHNA, YNFKEQ. In nucleotides, the CDR3 is TGTGCCAGCAGCCATAGTCGGCGGAACTACGAGCAGTACTTC. It translates to CASSHSRRNYEQYF.

This sequence joins TRBV28 and TRBJ1-1; TRBD1 matches at 7 bases. CDR3 length: 14 residues. Losses at the gene ends were 5 bases for V and 9 bases for J; bases not matched to a gene: 12. Germline V gene data show CDR1 as MDHEN and CDR2 as SYDVKM. In DNA, the CDR3 is TGTGCCAGCAGTGCCAGGGGGGGGGTGATGCAAGCTTTCTTT. This translates into CASSARGGVMQAFF.

The chain combines TRBV18 with TRBJ1-2, with 9 bases identical to TRBD1. J was trimmed by 5 bases and V by 3 bases; bases with no gene match: 10. The CDR3 loop spans 16 amino acids. Germline V gene sequence: CDR1 KGHSH, CDR2 LQKENI. The CDR3 sequence: CASSPMGQGLDYGYTF. DNA of the CDR3: TGTGCCAGCTCACCGATGGGACAGGGCCTGGATTATGGCTACACCTTC. The whole variable domain, filled in from reference TRBV18 and TRBJ1-2, reads NAGVMQNPRHLVRRRGQEARLRCSPMKGHSHVYWYRQLPEEGLKFMVYLQKENIIDESGMPKERFSAEFPKEGPSILRIQQVVRGDSAAYFCASSPMGQGLDYGYTFGSGTRLTVV.

This clonotype was counted a few times. CDR3 DNA: TGTGCCACCAAGACCGAAATGAACACTGAAGCTTTCTTT. Residues: CATKTEMNTEAFF. This chain uses TRBV6-2 or TRBV6-3 with TRBJ1-1, with D unresolved. V lost 10 bases to trimming and J lost 0 bases, with 12 bases between them. Germline values: CDR1 MNHEY, CDR2 SVGEGT. The CDR3 contains 13 residues.

This chain connects TRBV7-9 to TRBJ2-7; no reliable D call. CDR1 SEHNR and CDR2 FQNEAQ come from the germline V gene (reference sequence). V was cut by 1 base and J by 3 bases, with 10 bases left in between. The CDR3 contains 14 residues. The CDR3 DNA sequence: TGTGCCAGCAGCTTAGGGGTAGCAGGCTACGAGCAGTACTTC. Protein product: CASSLGVAGYEQYF.

The gene calls are TRBV20-1 and TRBJ1-1; D is unresolved. Germline loops: CDR1 DFQATT, CDR2 SNEGSKA (reference sequence). The CDR3 loop spans 12 amino acids. The V end was cut by 5 bases, the J end by 1 base, with 8 bases between. This CDR3 is CSAALRNTEAFF. CDR3 nucleotide sequence: TGCAGTGCTGCCTTGCGGAACACTGAAGCTTTCTTT.

At least ten counts were recorded for this clonotype. This chain links TRBV15 with TRBJ1-2, with a weak D call TRBD1 (5 bases). The length of the CDR3 is 14 residues. The V end was cut by 1 base, the J end by 2 bases, with 8 bases between. Germline-derived CDR1 and CDR2 are LNHNV and YYDKDF (reference sequence). The CDR3 bases are TGTGCCACCAGCAGAGCGACAGACAACTATGGCTACACCTTC. Translation gives CATSRATDNYGYTF. Using reference TRBV15 and TRBJ1-2 for the parts outside the CDR3, the full variable domain is DAMVIQNPRYQVTQFGKPVTLSCSQTLNHNVMYWYQQKSSQAPKLLFHYYDKDFNNEADTPDNFQSRRPNTSFCFLDIRSPGLGDTAMYLCATSRATDNYGYTFGSGTRLTVV.

This clonotype was counted a few times. The rearrangement links TRBV6-5 to TRBJ2-2, with D possibly TRBD1 on 5 matching bases. The CDR3 sequence is 17 residues long. The V gene lost 2 bases and the J gene lost 3 bases, with 16 bases spanning the gap. CDR1 is MNHEY, CDR2 SVGAGI, per germline. The CDR3 sequence: CASSYLGDGADTGELFF. In nucleotides, the CDR3 is TGTGCCAGCAGTTACCTCGGTGATGGGGCCGACACCGGGGAGCTGTTTTTT.

The chain uses TRBV20-1 and TRBJ1-2, with 7 nucleotides matching TRBD1. CDR1 is DFQATT and CDR2 is SNEGSKA in the germline V gene (reference sequence). Trimming cost V 5 bases and J 4 bases; bases outside gene matches: 10. The CDR3 has 14 residues. The CDR3 is CSALGGVLSYGYTF. CDR3 nucleotide sequence: TGCAGTGCTCTAGGGGGCGTCTTAAGCTATGGCTACACCTTC.